This T cell receptor beta chain was captured in a study of control samples from healthy donors and cancer patients (dated by TCRdb to 2018 to 2021). Remarks on this clone: What this receptor recognizes is not known. The record has no base qualities; no much larger clone is one base away.

The library relied on the immunoSEQ multiplex PCR assay. TCRdb provides this immuneACCESS table in a form limited to in-frame rearrangements. Some clones are lacking; in checked studies, under half of them reflect an unresolved V gene, and why the rest are absent is not known. This sample comprises around 140,000 clones, around 94% of them detected only once. About 12% of the sample rests with the top ten. Its CDR3 holds 11 amino acids, cysteine through phenylalanine. Only the CDR3 part of the read is kept: 33 bases, read in frame from the first base. V is reduced by 4 bases and J by 5 bases, leaving a spacing of 4 bases between them.

Sequencing used blood. The TCR originated in a middle-aged man in good health. The rearranged chain carries TRBV12-3 or TRBV12-4 and TRBJ2-3; too little of a D gene remains to name it. The sequence in DNA is TGTGCCAGCAGTTATTTAGATACGCAGTATTTT. It codes for CASSYLDTQYF.